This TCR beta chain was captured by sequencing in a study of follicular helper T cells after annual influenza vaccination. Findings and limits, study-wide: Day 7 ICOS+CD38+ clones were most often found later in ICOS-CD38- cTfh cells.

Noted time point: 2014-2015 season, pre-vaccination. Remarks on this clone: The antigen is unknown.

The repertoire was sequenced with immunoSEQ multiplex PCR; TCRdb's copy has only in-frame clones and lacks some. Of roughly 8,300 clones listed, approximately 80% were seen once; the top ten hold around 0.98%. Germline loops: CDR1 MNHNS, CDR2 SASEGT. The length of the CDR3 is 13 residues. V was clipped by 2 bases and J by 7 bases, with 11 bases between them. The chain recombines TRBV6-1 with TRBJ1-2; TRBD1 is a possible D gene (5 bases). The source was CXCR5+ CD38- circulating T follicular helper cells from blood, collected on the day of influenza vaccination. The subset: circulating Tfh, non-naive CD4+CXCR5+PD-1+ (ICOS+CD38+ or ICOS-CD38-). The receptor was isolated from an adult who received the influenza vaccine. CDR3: CASSEQGFFGYTF. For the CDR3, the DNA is TGTGCCAGCAGTGAACAGGGCTTTTTTGGCTACACCTTC.